The next 16 T cell receptor beta chains were all read from a single sample in a study of neurological immune-mediated disorders. Time point of the sample: longitudinal time-point 1 (baseline). MiXCR, run by TCRdb on the 5' RACE reads, gives a single entry per CDR3 protein. The repertoire holds some 77,000 distinct CDR3 sequences, with roughly 15% as singletons. The sequenced sample consisted of PBMCs. All receptors come from a female donor with HTLV-1-associated myelopathy (HAM/TSP).

This clonotype came up a few times. The gene calls are TRBV7-8 and TRBJ2-1; D assignment may be TRBD1 or TRBD2 (6 bases each). Germline assignment: CDR1 SGHVS and CDR2 FQNEAQ. Between the trimmed V and J ends, which lost 0 bases and 3 bases, there was a span of 15 bases. This CDR3 is 17 amino acids long. The CDR3 reads CASSLALIGGLYNEQFF. In DNA form, the CDR3 reads TGTGCCAGCAGCTTAGCGCTGATCGGGGGCCTCTACAATGAGCAGTTCTTC.

This clonotype was recorded at least ten times. CDR3 in DNA: TGCGCCAGCAGCTTCTTTGGGACAGTTAATGAAAAACTGTTTTTT. It encodes CASSFFGTVNEKLFF. The chain carries TRBV5-1 and TRBJ1-4; TRBD1 matches at 7 bases. The V and J ends lost 2 bases and 4 bases, in that order; junction bases with no gene match: 5. Looked up from germline, CDR1 is SGHRS and CDR2 is YFSETQ. This CDR3 contains 15 residues.

This clonotype was detected many times. J is TRBJ2-7 and V is TRBV28; TRBD2 aligns across 7 bases. Germline CDR1 MDHEN, CDR2 SYDVKM. V lost 4 bases, J lost 0 bases, and 9 bases stayed unmatched. This CDR3 is built from 16 residues. The CDR3: CASSWRGTLYSYEQYF. The CDR3 DNA reads TGTGCCAGCAGTTGGCGGGGGACTTTATACTCCTACGAGCAGTACTTC.

This clonotype was seen at least ten times. V is TRBV7-2 and J is TRBJ2-7; possibly TRBD2 for D (6 bases). The V end was cut by 5 bases, the J end by 7 bases, with 15 bases between. The V gene's germline CDR1 is SGHTA and CDR2 FQGNSA. The CDR3 extends over 13 amino acids. CDR3 in amino acids: CASSTRTNGEQYF. CDR3 bases: TGTGCCAGCAGCACCCGGACTAATGGGGAGCAGTACTTC.

In this sample, this clonotype turned up many times. J is TRBJ2-3 and V is TRBV12-3 or TRBV12-4; D possibly corresponds to TRBD2 (7 bases). The CDR3 has 15 residues. V lost 3 bases to trimming and J lost 3 bases, with 13 bases between them. Here the CDR3 DNA reads TGTGCCAGCAGTTTTGGGGGAGGGGGGACAGATACGCAGTATTTT. Protein: CASSFGGGGTDTQYF.

The sample holds many counts of this clonotype. J is TRBJ2-6 and V is TRBV5-1; D is uncertain. Germline lookup yields CDR1 SGHRS and CDR2 YFSETQ. V lost 0 bases to trimming and J lost 3 bases, with 7 bases between them. This CDR3 has 15 residues. The CDR3 DNA is TGCGCCAGCAGCTTGGGTGGAGATGGGGCCAACGTCCTGACTTTC. Encoded protein: CASSLGGDGANVLTF.

This clonotype came up many times. The chain couples TRBV18 to TRBJ2-1; D ambiguous. Germline CDR1 reads KGHSH; CDR2 reads LQKENI. V was pared by 2 bases and J by 15 bases, with 23 bases between. The length of the CDR3 is 15 residues. CDR3 sequence reads: CASSPYFESAHEPFF. The DNA of the CDR3 is TGTGCCAGCTCACCATACTTCGAGTCAGCTCACGAACCGTTCTTC.

This clonotype was counted many times. This chain connects TRBV20-1 to TRBJ2-5, with D unclear. The germline gives CDR1 DFQATT, CDR2 SNEGSKA (reference sequence). Trimming pared 6 bases from V and 7 bases from J, leaving 12 bases between. The CDR3 has 11 amino acids. Here the CDR3 reads CSATTLGTQYF. CDR3 DNA sequence: TGCAGTGCCACCACCCTAGGGACCCAGTACTTC.

The chain joins TRBV7-9 to TRBJ1-5; perhaps TRBD1 as D (6 bases). V was shortened by 2 bases and J by 6 bases, with 8 bases between the two germline ends. The CDR3 runs 13 residues. CDR1 and CDR2 (germline): SEHNR, FQNEAQ (reference sequence). CDR3 loop: CASSLMDSQPQHF. CDR3 coding DNA: TGTGCCAGCAGCTTAATGGACAGTCAGCCCCAGCATTTT.

This clonotype was counted ten times or more. The chain is built from TRBV4-2 and TRBJ2-3; 8 bases fit TRBD1. Trimming removed 4 bases from V and 5 bases from J; junction bases left unmatched: 8. CDR3 length: 15 amino acids. The germline CDR1 and CDR2 sequences are LGHNA and YNFKEQ. CDR3 DNA: TGTGCCAGCAGCCGGGAACAGGGGGAGGTAGATACGCAGTATTTT. Translation: CASSREQGEVDTQYF.

The sample holds many counts of this clonotype. The gene calls are TRBV29-1 and TRBJ2-1, with 8 bases aligning to TRBD1. Trimming at V came to 7 bases and at J to 0 bases, leaving 5 bases not matched to a gene. Germline CDR1 is SQVTM and CDR2 is ANQGSEA. CDR3 length: 14 amino acids. The CDR3 coding sequence is TGCAGCGGGTGGGACAGGAGCTCCTACAATGAGCAGTTCTTC. It is translated as CSGWDRSSYNEQFF.

This clonotype has at least ten counts. One junction end disagrees with the germline gene, perhaps due to a read error. This CDR3 reads CASSLVGGTDTQYF. CDR3 coding DNA: TGTGCCAGCAGTTTAGTGGGCGGCACAGATACGCAGTATTTT. The chain joins TRBV7-2 to TRBJ2-3; no definite D call. This CDR3 has 14 amino acids. CDR1 is SGHTA, CDR2 FQGNSA, per germline.

This clonotype appeared many times. The chain has TRBV7-2 and TRBJ2-5, with 9 bases fitting TRBD2. Germline loops: CDR1 SGHTA, CDR2 FQGNSA. The CDR3 loop spans 15 amino acids. Trimming took 5 bases from V and 4 from J; bases not matched to a gene: 8. For the CDR3, the DNA is TGTGCCAGCAGCCCACAGGAGCGGGGGGTAGAGACCCAGTACTTC. This codes for CASSPQERGVETQYF.

In its sample, this clonotype was seen many times. CDR3 sequence reads: CASSKGAGSYNEQFF. CDR3 nucleotides: TGCGCCAGCAGCAAAGGGGCGGGGTCTTACAATGAGCAGTTCTTC. The rearrangement joins TRBV5-1 to TRBJ2-1; TRBD2 might be the D (6 bases). Per the germline V gene, CDR1 is SGHRS and CDR2 is YFSETQ. V gave up 4 bases and J gave up 4 bases, with 15 bases separating them. This CDR3 spans 15 amino acids.

This clonotype is deemed medium-sized. J is TRBJ2-2 and V is TRBV7-2, with TRBD2 matching over 9 bases. The length of the CDR3 is 15 residues. V lost 1 base, J lost 5 bases, and 2 bases stayed unmatched. Germline V CDR1 and CDR2: SGHTA, FQGNSA. The CDR3 loop reads CASSLGAGGTGELFF. Here the CDR3 DNA reads TGTGCCAGCAGCTTAGGGGCGGGGGGGACCGGGGAGCTGTTTTTT.

This chain connects TRBV5-1 to TRBJ2-7; D call uncertain. CDR3 size: 13 residues. Germline-derived CDR1 and CDR2 are SGHRS and YFSETQ. The DNA for the CDR3 is TGCACAAGCAGCTTGGATAGTTCCTACGAGCAGTACTTC. Protein sequence: CTSSLDSSYEQYF.